Listed below are T cell receptor beta chains from one sample, sequenced in a study of beta chain features in type 1 diabetes. Sequenced by immunoSEQ multiplex PCR; TCRdb stores in-frame clones only, minus some. The sample lists around 500,000 clones; 11% were seen once. Sequenced sample: naive CD4+ T cells from blood. The receptor source for this set is a woman aged 18-29 years in good health. Each CDR3 is given with its conserved first and last residue. Each record gives: clone size, D gene, V gene, J gene, CDR3 DNA, CDR3 protein. A D gene is named only where the DNA matches it firmly. Only some rows state a clone size, as once, few, many or a class for expanded clones.

clone size: -
D gene: -
V gene: TRBV15
J gene: TRBJ1-2
CDR3 DNA: TGTGCCACCAGCAGGACAGGACCCTCTGGCTACACCTTC
CDR3 protein: CATSRTGPSGYTF

clone size: few
D gene: -
V gene: TRBV5-1
J gene: TRBJ2-7
CDR3 DNA: TGCGCCAGCAGCTTACGGGATTTACAGGACGAGCAGTACTTC
CDR3 protein: CASSLRDLQDEQYF

clone size: few
D gene: -
V gene: TRBV7-9
J gene: TRBJ2-1
CDR3 DNA: TGTGCCAGCAGCTTGCACGGGGGCCACAATGAGCAGTTCTTC
CDR3 protein: CASSLHGGHNEQFF

clone size: few
D gene: -
V gene: TRBV14
J gene: TRBJ1-6
CDR3 DNA: TGTGCCAGCAGCCCCCGGGGGCGACAAATCCAAAATTCACCCCTCCACTTT
CDR3 protein: CASSPRGRQIQNSPLHF

clone size: -
D gene: TRBD2
V gene: TRBV5-1
J gene: TRBJ2-1
CDR3 DNA: TGCGCCAGCAGCTTGGGACTAGCGGGAGGGCCCGCCTACAATGAGCAGTTCTTC
CDR3 protein: CASSLGLAGGPAYNEQFF

clone size: -
D gene: -
V gene: TRBV12-5
J gene: TRBJ1-2
CDR3 DNA: TGTGCTAGTGGCCAGTACAGGGACGGTGGCTACACCTTC
CDR3 protein: CASGQYRDGGYTF

clone size: few
D gene: TRBD1
V gene: TRBV30
J gene: TRBJ2-1
CDR3 DNA: TGTGCCTGGAGTGGGCCGACAGGGGGCGCCTACAATGAGCAGTTCTTC
CDR3 protein: CAWSGPTGGAYNEQFF

clone size: -
D gene: -
V gene: TRBV30
J gene: TRBJ2-3
CDR3 DNA: TGTGCCTGGAGTGGTTCGGGAGAAGATACGCAGTATTTT
CDR3 protein: CAWSGSGEDTQYF

clone size: few
D gene: -
V gene: TRBV4-2
J gene: TRBJ2-6
CDR3 DNA: TGTGCCAGCAGCCAAGCCACCCCTGGGGCCAACGTCCTGACTTTC
CDR3 protein: CASSQATPGANVLTF

clone size: -
D gene: -
V gene: TRBV7-9
J gene: TRBJ1-2
CDR3 DNA: TGTGCCAGCAGTCCAAGGGTGAATAACTATGGCTACACCTTC
CDR3 protein: CASSPRVNNYGYTF

clone size: -
D gene: -
V gene: TRBV28
J gene: TRBJ2-3
CDR3 DNA: TGTGCCAGCAGTCGTGACAGCAGCACAGATACGCAGTATTTT
CDR3 protein: CASSRDSSTDTQYF

clone size: few
D gene: -
V gene: TRBV28
J gene: TRBJ1-4
CDR3 DNA: TGTGCCAGCAGTTTATCAGGACGGGCTGGGGAACTGTTTTTT
CDR3 protein: CASSLSGRAGELFF

clone size: -
D gene: -
V gene: TRBV27
J gene: TRBJ2-7
CDR3 DNA: TGTGCCAGCAGTTTAGAGCCAAGGATCGAGCAGTACTTC
CDR3 protein: CASSLEPRIEQYF

clone size: few
D gene: -
V gene: TRBV4-1
J gene: TRBJ2-2
CDR3 DNA: TGCGCCAGCAGCCTCATCTTCACCGGGGAGCTGTTTTTT
CDR3 protein: CASSLIFTGELFF

clone size: -
D gene: TRBD1
V gene: TRBV6-5
J gene: TRBJ2-5
CDR3 DNA: TGTGCCACGAGGGGACAGCGTGGAGCTCAAGAGACCCAGTACTTC
CDR3 protein: CATRGQRGAQETQYF

clone size: few
D gene: TRBD1
V gene: TRBV6-4
J gene: TRBJ2-3
CDR3 DNA: TGTGCCAGCAGCCTCGGACAGGCCTTCACAGATACGCAGTATTTT
CDR3 protein: CASSLGQAFTDTQYF

clone size: -
D gene: -
V gene: TRBV2
J gene: TRBJ2-2
CDR3 DNA: TGTGCCAGCAGCCCTTACAGGAGTCTCCCCGGGGAGCTGTTTTTT
CDR3 protein: CASSPYRSLPGELFF

clone size: few
D gene: -
V gene: TRBV12-5
J gene: TRBJ1-1
CDR3 DNA: TGTGCTAGTGGTTTTGAATTATTCGGTGGGTGGATGAACACTGAAGCTTTCTTT
CDR3 protein: CASGFELFGGWMNTEAFF

clone size: few
D gene: -
V gene: TRBV19
J gene: TRBJ2-4
CDR3 DNA: TGTGCCACCAGGCCAGTAGCCAAAAACATTCAGTACTTC
CDR3 protein: CATRPVAKNIQYF

clone size: few
D gene: TRBD1
V gene: TRBV15
J gene: TRBJ2-5
CDR3 DNA: TGTGCCACCAGCAGAGGCGGAGGACAGGGGGAACGGTCCCAGTACTTC
CDR3 protein: CATSRGGGQGERSQYF

clone size: -
D gene: -
V gene: TRBV7-2
J gene: TRBJ1-2
CDR3 DNA: TGTGCCAGCAGCTTAGACAGGGCATATGATGGCTACACCTTC
CDR3 protein: CASSLDRAYDGYTF

clone size: few
D gene: TRBD1
V gene: TRBV25-1
J gene: TRBJ2-7
CDR3 DNA: TGTGCCAGCACCCTAAGGACAGGCTCCTACGAGCAGTACTTC
CDR3 protein: CASTLRTGSYEQYF

clone size: -
D gene: -
V gene: TRBV6-1
J gene: TRBJ2-3
CDR3 DNA: TGTGCCAGTACCGGTAGACAGAACACAGATACGCAGTATTTT
CDR3 protein: CASTGRQNTDTQYF

clone size: few
D gene: -
V gene: TRBV13
J gene: TRBJ2-1
CDR3 DNA: TGTGCCAGCAGGCCCCCCGGGGGCGGGGTCTCCTACAATGAGCAGTTCTTC
CDR3 protein: CASRPPGGGVSYNEQFF

clone size: -
D gene: -
V gene: TRBV27
J gene: TRBJ1-1
CDR3 DNA: TGTGCCAGCAGCGGGCCTCGCGGGGAAGCTTTCTTT
CDR3 protein: CASSGPRGEAFF

clone size: few
D gene: TRBD1
V gene: TRBV14
J gene: TRBJ1-2
CDR3 DNA: TGTGCCAGCAGCCAAGATCTGGGACAGGGGTACTATGGCTACACCTTC
CDR3 protein: CASSQDLGQGYYGYTF

clone size: -
D gene: -
V gene: TRBV1
J gene: TRBJ2-1
CDR3 DNA: TGCACCAGCAGCCCGGACCTAGCGGGGGTGGGAAATGAGCAGTTCTTC
CDR3 protein: CTSSPDLAGVGNEQFF

clone size: few
D gene: -
V gene: TRBV7-9
J gene: TRBJ2-2
CDR3 DNA: TGTGCCAGCAGCCGCGGTAACACCGGGGAGCTGTTTTTT
CDR3 protein: CASSRGNTGELFF

clone size: -
D gene: TRBD1
V gene: TRBV29-1
J gene: TRBJ1-1
CDR3 DNA: TGCAGCGTTATCCGGGACAGAAGGAACACTGAAGCTTTCTTT
CDR3 protein: CSVIRDRRNTEAFF

clone size: few
D gene: TRBD2
V gene: TRBV6-6
J gene: TRBJ2-5
CDR3 DNA: TGTGCCAGCACCCACGGCCGCGGGGGAGCTGAGACCCAGTACTTC
CDR3 protein: CASTHGRGGAETQYF

clone size: -
D gene: -
V gene: TRBV7-2
J gene: TRBJ1-6
CDR3 DNA: TGTGCCAGCAGCTTCTCGACAGAAAATTCACCCCTCCACTTT
CDR3 protein: CASSFSTENSPLHF

clone size: few
D gene: TRBD2
V gene: TRBV10-3
J gene: TRBJ2-3
CDR3 DNA: TGTGCCATCAGTGAAACTAGCGGGGATAGCACAGATACGCAGTATTTT
CDR3 protein: CAISETSGDSTDTQYF

clone size: few
D gene: TRBD2
V gene: TRBV7-3
J gene: TRBJ2-7
CDR3 DNA: TGTGCCAGCAGCTTACAAGCGGGGTGGGGCTACGAGCAGTACTTC
CDR3 protein: CASSLQAGWGYEQYF

clone size: few
D gene: -
V gene: TRBV28
J gene: TRBJ2-3
CDR3 DNA: TGTGCCAGCAGCTCTTTCGGCAGCACAGATACGCAGTATTTT
CDR3 protein: CASSSFGSTDTQYF

clone size: few
D gene: -
V gene: TRBV4-2
J gene: TRBJ2-3
CDR3 DNA: TGTGCCAGCAGCCGCGGCGGGGCGTGGGGCACAGATACGCAGTATTTT
CDR3 protein: CASSRGGAWGTDTQYF

clone size: -
D gene: -
V gene: TRBV30
J gene: TRBJ2-3
CDR3 DNA: TGTGCCTCGAACCAGGGGCCGGCCTTACCGCCGGTTATGGATACGCAGTATTTT
CDR3 protein: CASNQGPALPPVMDTQYF

clone size: few
D gene: -
V gene: TRBV4-1
J gene: TRBJ2-1
CDR3 DNA: TGCGCAACTAGAGGGGGGTTGGAATACAATGAGCAGTTCTTC
CDR3 protein: CATRGGLEYNEQFF

clone size: -
D gene: -
V gene: TRBV5-1
J gene: TRBJ2-5
CDR3 DNA: TGCGCCAGCAGCTTGGCCCTGCTGGGAGAGACCCAGTACTTC
CDR3 protein: CASSLALLGETQYF

clone size: -
D gene: TRBD2
V gene: TRBV27
J gene: TRBJ2-1
CDR3 DNA: TGTGCCAGCAGTGCGGGACTAGCCAACAATGAGCAGTTCTTC
CDR3 protein: CASSAGLANNEQFF

clone size: -
D gene: -
V gene: TRBV15
J gene: TRBJ2-1
CDR3 DNA: TGTGCCACCAGCAGAGATCGGGTTGGTGAGCAGTTCTTC
CDR3 protein: CATSRDRVGEQFF

clone size: -
D gene: -
V gene: TRBV9
J gene: TRBJ2-3
CDR3 DNA: TGTGCCAGCAGCACACTGACTTCAGGGTACGATCCGCAGTATTTT
CDR3 protein: CASSTLTSGYDPQYF

clone size: -
D gene: TRBD1
V gene: TRBV5-1
J gene: TRBJ1-5
CDR3 DNA: TGCGCCAGCAGCCTTGGGACAGTCAATCAGCCCCAGCATTTT
CDR3 protein: CASSLGTVNQPQHF

clone size: few
D gene: TRBD1
V gene: TRBV27
J gene: TRBJ2-1
CDR3 DNA: TGTGCCAGCAGAGACACAGGGGCGCAGTGGGAGCAGTTCTTC
CDR3 protein: CASRDTGAQWEQFF

clone size: few
D gene: -
V gene: TRBV13
J gene: TRBJ2-3
CDR3 DNA: TGTGCCAGCAGCTTAGCGGCTCCTGATACGCAGTATTTT
CDR3 protein: CASSLAAPDTQYF

clone size: few
D gene: -
V gene: TRBV7-9
J gene: TRBJ2-7
CDR3 DNA: TGTGCCAGCAGTTCCGGACGGACCTACGAGCAGTACTTC
CDR3 protein: CASSSGRTYEQYF

clone size: few
D gene: TRBD1
V gene: TRBV7-9
J gene: TRBJ2-7
CDR3 DNA: TGTGCCAGCAGCCTGGGACAGGGGCTGGACGAGCAGTACTTC
CDR3 protein: CASSLGQGLDEQYF

clone size: few
D gene: -
V gene: TRBV10-3
J gene: TRBJ2-7
CDR3 DNA: TGTGCCATCAGACCCGGGGAGGATATGACCTCCTACGAGCAGTACTTC
CDR3 protein: CAIRPGEDMTSYEQYF

clone size: -
D gene: -
V gene: TRBV6-4
J gene: TRBJ2-4
CDR3 DNA: TGTGCCAGCATCCCCGGCAGGGGTCCGCTAGCCAAAAACATTCAGTACTTC
CDR3 protein: CASIPGRGPLAKNIQYF

clone size: -
D gene: -
V gene: TRBV7-2
J gene: TRBJ2-5
CDR3 DNA: TGTGCCAGCAGCTCGCCGGGCAGGACTCAGTACTTC
CDR3 protein: CASSSPGRTQYF